A selection of T cell receptor beta chains follows, all from one sample in a study of cytomegalovirus exposure and HLA in healthy donors. The assay was immunoSEQ multiplex PCR, and TCRdb's table has in-frame clones only and misses some. The sample consists of roughly 73,000 clones, approximately 88% of them appearing once. Sequenced sample: PBMCs. These receptors were collected from a woman aged 45-59 years in good health and CMV-seronegative. Each CDR3 is given with its conserved first and last residue. D genes are given only for firm matches. Clone sizes are given selectively: once, few, many, or a class where the clone is expanded.

TRBD2	once	TRBV28	TRBJ2-3	TGTGCCAGCAGTCCGAGGACTAGCGGGGCCACAGATACGCAGTATTTT	CASSPRTSGATDTQYF
.	.	TRBV27	TRBJ1-1	TGTGCCAGCAGTTTTGTCAGAATGACTGAAGCTTTCTTT	CASSFVRMTEAFF
.	.	TRBV2	TRBJ1-5	TGTGCCAGCAGTGGGGCAGACGATCAGCCCCAGCATTTT	CASSGADDQPQHF
TRBD2	.	TRBV27	TRBJ2-5	TGTGCCAGCAGAGGGGTAGGACTAGCGACAAAAGAGACCCAGTACTTC	CASRGVGLATKETQYF
.	.	TRBV29-1	TRBJ1-1	TGCAGCGTAGGAGGAACAGGGATAAGAACTGAAGCTTTCTTT	CSVGGTGIRTEAFF
TRBD1	.	TRBV7-6	TRBJ2-3	TGTGCCAGCAGCTCGGGACAGGGGGGAATAGATACGCAGTATTTT	CASSSGQGGIDTQYF
TRBD1	.	TRBV7-6	TRBJ2-1	TGTGCCAGCAGCTTTTCAGGGGGACCCTACAATGAGCAGTTCTTC	CASSFSGGPYNEQFF
.	.	TRBV11-3	TRBJ1-1	TGTGCCAGCAGCTTAGATGGTGGGAGGCACACTGAAGCTTTCTTT	CASSLDGGRHTEAFF
TRBD1	once	TRBV10-2	TRBJ2-1	TGCGCCAGCAGTGCGAAACAGGGGGCGGAGCAGTTCTTC	CASSAKQGAEQFF
.	.	TRBV5-6	TRBJ1-5	TGTGCCAGCAGCTCCCGACTAGAGCCCCAGCATTTT	CASSSRLEPQHF
.	few	TRBV27	TRBJ2-2	TGTGCCAGCAGTTTCGAGGGAACCGGGGAGCTGTTTTTT	CASSFEGTGELFF
TRBD1	.	TRBV7-9	TRBJ1-2	TGTGCCAGCAGCCCGATGTGGACAGGGAAGAACTATGGCTACACCTTC	CASSPMWTGKNYGYTF
.	.	TRBV5-4	TRBJ1-1	TGTGCCAGCAGCTTGAGGCTTGAGGGCCCGGGGTACATGAACACTGAAGCTTTCTTT	CASSLRLEGPGYMNTEAFF
TRBD2	once	TRBV7-9	TRBJ2-7	TGTGCCAGCAGCCCCGAAACCGGGCTAGCGGGAGGTAGGCAGTACTTC	CASSPETGLAGGRQYF
TRBD1	.	TRBV27	TRBJ2-5	TGTGCCAGCAGTTTATCGGCAGGGGGCTCGGTAGAGACCCAGTACTTC	CASSLSAGGSVETQYF
.	once	TRBV2	TRBJ1-4	TGTGCCAGCAGTGCTGTAGGGGCGGTTGAAAAACTGTTTTTT	CASSAVGAVEKLFF
.	.	TRBV5-1	TRBJ2-2	TGCGCCAGCAGCCTAAGGGAGGTGACCGACACCGGGGAGCTGTTTTTT	CASSLREVTDTGELFF
TRBD1	.	TRBV5-4	TRBJ1-1	TGTGCCAGCAGCTTCCAGGGGGCTGACACTGAAGCTTTCTTT	CASSFQGADTEAFF
.	.	TRBV29-1	TRBJ1-3	TGCAGCGTTGATGTCGGGTTCTCTGGAAACACCATATATTTT	CSVDVGFSGNTIYF
TRBD1	.	TRBV19	TRBJ2-3	TGTGCCAGTAGTCAGACAGGGGCAGATACGCAGTATTTT	CASSQTGADTQYF
TRBD1	.	TRBV5-4	TRBJ2-5	TGTGCCAGCAGCGTCACAGGGGGTGGGGAGACCCAGTACTTC	CASSVTGGGETQYF
TRBD1	.	TRBV12-5	TRBJ1-5	TGTGCTAGTGGTTTAGGTGGGACAGGGTTGGTTCGGGGTCAGCCCCAGCATTTT	CASGLGGTGLVRGQPQHF
TRBD1	.	TRBV5-1	TRBJ2-2	TGCGCCAGCAGCCCCGACAGGGGGCATGGCGGGGAGCTGTTTTTT	CASSPDRGHGGELFF
.	.	TRBV30	TRBJ1-1	TGTGCCTGGAGTGGGTCAGTGAACACTGAAGCTTTCTTT	CAWSGSVNTEAFF
.	.	TRBV7-3	TRBJ2-1	TGTGCCAGCAGCTTAAAGGATTTAGTGGGGTGGGCTCGGGAGTGGGGTCCCAATGAGCAGTTCTTC	CASSLKDLVGWAREWGPNEQFF
.	.	TRBV19	TRBJ2-7	TGTGCCAGTAGTATTGGAGGGAGCTACGAGCAGTACTTC	CASSIGGSYEQYF
.	once	TRBV7-9	TRBJ2-5	TGTGCCAGCAGCCGACGGACAGAGCAAGAGACCCAGTACTTC	CASSRRTEQETQYF
.	once	TRBV5-5	TRBJ1-1	TGTGCCAGCAGCTTGGAACGGGGGTATCAAGCTTTCTTT	CASSLERGYQAFF
TRBD2	.	TRBV7-3	TRBJ2-2	TGTGCCAGCAGCTGGAGCGGGGGGGCCGCCGGGGAGCTGTTTTTT	CASSWSGGAAGELFF
.	.	TRBV5-5	TRBJ2-3	TGTGCCAGCAGCTCGGGACTGACAGATACGCAGTATTTT	CASSSGLTDTQYF
.	.	TRBV2	TRBJ2-1	TGTGCCAGCATTAGTGAGGTGTGGAATGAGCAGTTCTTC	CASISEVWNEQFF